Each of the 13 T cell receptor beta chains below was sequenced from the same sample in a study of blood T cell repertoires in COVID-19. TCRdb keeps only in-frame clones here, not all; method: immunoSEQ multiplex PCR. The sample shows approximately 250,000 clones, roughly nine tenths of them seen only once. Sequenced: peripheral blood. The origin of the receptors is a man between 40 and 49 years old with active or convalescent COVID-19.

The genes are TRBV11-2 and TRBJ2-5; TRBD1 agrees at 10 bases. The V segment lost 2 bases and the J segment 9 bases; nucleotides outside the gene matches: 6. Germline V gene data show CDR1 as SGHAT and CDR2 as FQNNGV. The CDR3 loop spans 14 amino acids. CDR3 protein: CASSLKAGTGAQYF. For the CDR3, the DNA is TGTGCCAGCAGCTTAAAGGCGGGGACAGGGGCCCAGTACTTC.

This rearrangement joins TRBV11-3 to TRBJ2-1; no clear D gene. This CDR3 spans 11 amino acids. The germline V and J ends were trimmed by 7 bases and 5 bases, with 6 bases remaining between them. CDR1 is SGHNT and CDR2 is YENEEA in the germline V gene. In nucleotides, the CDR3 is TGTGCCAGCAACTCTAACAATGAGCAGTTCTTC. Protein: CASNSNNEQFF.

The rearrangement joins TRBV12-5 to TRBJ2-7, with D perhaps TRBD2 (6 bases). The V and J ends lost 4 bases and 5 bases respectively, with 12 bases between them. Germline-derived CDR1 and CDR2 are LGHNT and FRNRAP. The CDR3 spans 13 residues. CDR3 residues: CASGSGGTDEQYF. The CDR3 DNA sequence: TGTGCTAGTGGTTCGGGCGGGACCGACGAGCAGTACTTC. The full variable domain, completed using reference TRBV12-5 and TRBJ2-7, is DARVTQTPRHKVTEMGQEVTMRCQPILGHNTVFWYRQTMMQGLELLAYFRNRAPLDDSGMPKDRFSAEMPDATLATLKIQPSEPRDSAVYFCASGSGGTDEQYFGPGTRLTVT.

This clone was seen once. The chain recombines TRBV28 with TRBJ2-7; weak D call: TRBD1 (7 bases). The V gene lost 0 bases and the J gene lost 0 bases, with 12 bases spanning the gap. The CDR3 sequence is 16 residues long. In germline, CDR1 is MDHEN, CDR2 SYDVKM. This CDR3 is CASSLWGGQSSYEQYF. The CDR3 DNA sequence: TGTGCCAGCAGTTTATGGGGGGGACAGAGCTCCTACGAGCAGTACTTC.

The CDR3 protein is CASSIGGTSTDTQYF. CDR3 bases: TGTGCCAGTAGTATCGGCGGTACTAGCACAGATACGCAGTATTTT. The rearrangement uses TRBV19 and TRBJ2-3, with D uncertain. Germline CDR1 LNHDA, CDR2 SQIVND (reference sequence). V dropped 3 bases and J dropped 0 bases, with 10 bases sitting between them. The CDR3 loop spans 15 amino acids.

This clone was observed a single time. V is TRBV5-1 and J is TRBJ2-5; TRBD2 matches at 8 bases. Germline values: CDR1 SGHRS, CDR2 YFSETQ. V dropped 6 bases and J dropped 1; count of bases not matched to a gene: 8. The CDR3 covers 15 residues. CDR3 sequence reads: CASIPAGGAQETQYF. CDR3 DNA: TGCGCCAGCATCCCCGCCGGGGGGGCCCAAGAGACCCAGTACTTC.

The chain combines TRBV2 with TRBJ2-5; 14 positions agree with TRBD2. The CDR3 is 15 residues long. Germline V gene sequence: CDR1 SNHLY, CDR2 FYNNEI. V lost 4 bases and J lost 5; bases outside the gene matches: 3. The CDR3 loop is CASSGLAGGHETQYF. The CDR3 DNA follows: TGTGCCAGCAGTGGACTAGCGGGGGGGCATGAGACCCAGTACTTC.

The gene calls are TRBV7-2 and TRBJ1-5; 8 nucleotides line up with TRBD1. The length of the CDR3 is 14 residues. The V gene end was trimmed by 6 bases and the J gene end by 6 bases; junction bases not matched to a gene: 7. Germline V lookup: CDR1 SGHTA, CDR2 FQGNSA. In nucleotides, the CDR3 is TGTGCCAGCAGTACACAGGGGGGAAGTCAGCCCCAGCATTTT. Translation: CASSTQGGSQPQHF.

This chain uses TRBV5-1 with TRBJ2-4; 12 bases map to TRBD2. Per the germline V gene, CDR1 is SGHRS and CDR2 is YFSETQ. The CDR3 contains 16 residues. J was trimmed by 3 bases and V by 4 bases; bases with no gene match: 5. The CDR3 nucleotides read TGCGCCAGCAGCATGGGACTAGCGGGCAACAAAAACATTCAGTACTTC. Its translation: CASSMGLAGNKNIQYF.

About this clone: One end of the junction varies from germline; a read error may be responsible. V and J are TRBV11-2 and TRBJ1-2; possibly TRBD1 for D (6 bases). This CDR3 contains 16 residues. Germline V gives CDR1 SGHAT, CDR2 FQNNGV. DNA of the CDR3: TGTGCCAGCAGCCTAGACCAGGGGATGGCTTTCCAAGGCTACACCTTC. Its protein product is CASSLDQGMAFQGYTF.

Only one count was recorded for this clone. The CDR3 sequence is CASSLNIAAGGETQYF. CDR3 DNA: TGCGCCAGCAGCCTAAATATCGCGGCCGGGGGTGAGACCCAGTACTTC. The chain employs TRBV5-1 and TRBJ2-5; D is perhaps TRBD2 (6 bases). The CDR3 length is 16 residues. Germline CDR1 SGHRS, CDR2 YFSETQ. V dropped 4 bases and J dropped 5 bases, with 21 bases sitting between them.

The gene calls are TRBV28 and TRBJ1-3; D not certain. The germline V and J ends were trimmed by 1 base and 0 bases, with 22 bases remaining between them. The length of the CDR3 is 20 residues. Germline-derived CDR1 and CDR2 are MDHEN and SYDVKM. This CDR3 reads CASSLSSLGRQAASGNTIYF. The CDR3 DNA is TGTGCCAGCAGTTTATCGTCTCTGGGCAGACAAGCCGCCTCTGGAAACACCATATATTTT.

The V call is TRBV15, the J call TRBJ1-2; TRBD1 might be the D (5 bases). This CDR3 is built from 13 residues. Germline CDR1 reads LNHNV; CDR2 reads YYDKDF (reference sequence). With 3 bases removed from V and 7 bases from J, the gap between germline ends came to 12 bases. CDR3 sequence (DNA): TGTGCCACCAGCAGTGGCCCAGGGCCTGGCTACACCTTC. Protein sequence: CATSSGPGPGYTF.